Shown below are 9 T cell receptor beta chains from a single sample sequenced in a study of blood T cells in healthy people across ages. Combining a sample-barcoded 5' primer with a J-beta primer mix, a second PCR ran for about 6 to 11 cycles. TCRdb recomputed calls from the 5' RACE reads with MiXCR, one row per CDR3 protein. The sample contains 1.2 million to 1.5 million distinct CDR3 sequences, roughly 64% of which appear only once. Sequencing input: blood. The receptors originated from a young man in good health.

The chain carries TRBV10-3 and TRBJ1-6; 7 bases are shared with TRBD1. The germline gives CDR1 ENHRY, CDR2 SYGVKD. The CDR3 has 15 amino acids. J gave up 5 bases and V 7 bases, and 8 bases lay outside the gene matches. CDR3 in amino acids: CAIKKGAVDNSPLHF. In DNA form, the CDR3 reads TGTGCCATCAAGAAGGGGGCGGTAGATAATTCACCCCTCCACTTT.

This chain uses TRBV7-9 with TRBJ1-6; no clear D. The CDR3 has 12 amino acids. Per the germline V gene, CDR1 is SEHNR and CDR2 is FQNEAQ (reference sequence). V lost 1 base to trimming and J lost 11 bases, with 6 bases between them. The CDR3 reads CASSLGFPPLHF. CDR3 DNA: TGTGCCAGCAGCTTAGGTTTCCCACCCCTCCACTTT.

This clonotype was observed a single time. The gene calls are TRBV11-2 and TRBJ1-2; TRBD1 might be the D (6 bases). The germline V gene encodes CDR1 SGHAT and CDR2 FQNNGV. CDR3 size: 14 residues. Between the trimmed V and J ends, which lost 5 bases and 6 bases, there was a span of 16 bases. The CDR3 region is CASSVPYNRDGYTF. CDR3 nucleotides: TGTGCCAGCAGCGTACCGTACAACAGGGATGGCTACACCTTC.

The gene calls are TRBV4-3 and TRBJ1-2; D remains ambiguous. The germline V and J ends were trimmed by 0 bases and 7 bases, with 21 bases remaining between them. The CDR3 sequence is 17 residues long. Germline assignment: CDR1 LGHNA and CDR2 YSLEER. This CDR3 reads CASSQDRADGTSGGYTF. Written as DNA, the CDR3 is TGCGCCAGCAGCCAAGATAGGGCCGACGGTACTAGTGGTGGCTACACCTTC.

Only a few counts were recorded for this clonotype. The CDR3 DNA reads TGTGCCATCAGCCTGTCGACCGGGACAGGCGTCTCTGGGGCCAACGTCCTGACTTTC. Translated, it gives CAISLSTGTGVSGANVLTF. This chain connects TRBV10-3 to TRBJ2-6; 8 bases agree with TRBD1. This CDR3 region has 19 residues. Germline CDR1 and CDR2: ENHRY and SYGVKD. J gave up 0 bases and V 6 bases, and 13 bases lay outside the gene matches.

This chain joins TRBV7-2 and TRBJ2-1; 13 bases align to TRBD2. CDR3 length: 19 residues. CDR1 is SGHTA and CDR2 is FQGNSA in the germline V gene. V gave up 1 base and J gave up 7 bases; unmatched junction bases: 13. The CDR3 nucleotides are TGTGCCAGCAGCTTAGAAGATGGACTAGCGGGAGCTATGGTAAATGAGCAGTTCTTC. Amino acid sequence: CASSLEDGLAGAMVNEQFF. The whole variable domain, remainder taken from reference TRBV7-2 and TRBJ2-1, is GAGVSQSPSNKVTEKGKDVELRCDPISGHTALYWYRQSLGQGLEFLIYFQGNSAPDKSGLPSDRFSAERTGGSVSTLTIQRTQQEDSAVYLCASSLEDGLAGAMVNEQFFGPGTRLTVL.

The chain carries TRBV6-1 and TRBJ2-3; 7 bases fit TRBD2. The CDR3 is 17 amino acids. CDR1 and CDR2 from the germline V gene are MNHNS and SASEGT. Trimming took 7 bases from V and 7 from J; bases not matched to a gene: 20. CDR3 loop: CASTEVGRASSVNTQYF. CDR3 nucleotide sequence: TGTGCCAGCACTGAGGTAGGGAGGGCCTCTTCAGTGAATACGCAGTATTTT.

The J gene is TRBJ1-6, the V gene TRBV6-5; D is uncertain. Germline CDR1 MNHEY, CDR2 SVGAGI. This CDR3 has 17 residues. The V end lost 0 bases, the J end lost 0 bases, and 9 bases lay between the germline ends. DNA of the CDR3: TGTGCCAGCAGTTACTCCAGCCCTAGCTCCTATAATTCACCCCTCCACTTT. This codes for CASSYSSPSSYNSPLHF.

This clonotype was picked up a small number of times. The gene calls are TRBV4-1 and TRBJ2-7; no clear D gene. Germline V gene data show CDR1 as MGHRA and CDR2 as YSYEKL. The CDR3 covers 15 residues. The V and J ends lost 3 bases and 3 bases respectively, with 15 bases between them. CDR3 region: CASSQIKSRSYEQYF. The CDR3 DNA reads as TGCGCCAGCAGCCAGATAAAATCTCGTAGCTACGAGCAGTACTTC.